The T cell receptor (beta chain) described here comes from a study of post-analysis software for immune sequencing data (dated by TCRdb to between 2014 and 2017). The study in broad terms: The recorded disease courses included relapsing-remitting, secondary progressive and progressive-relapsing multiple sclerosis, and some patients had no subtype annotation. A subset of samples was prepared in parallel using single-end sample barcoding, then pooled and co-amplified after Illumina adapter ligation. Patient repertoires were compared against roughly 12 previously published healthy control repertoires from donors aged 6 to 25 years.

To demonstrate the VDJtools post-analysis software, the study profiled TCR beta repertoires from the peripheral blood of about 13 young patients with multiple sclerosis. The multiple sclerosis patients were children and adolescents ranging in age from about 6 to 17 years. What the research found in general, with its limitations: Multiple sclerosis patients had significantly lower normalized Chao1 diversity than controls, a result that suggests substantial peripheral T-cell clonal expansion. The multiple sclerosis patient group was slightly younger than the control group. Direct clustering with F measure revealed strong co-clustering of samples prepared in the same batch, which led to a batch-effect correction. Significantly higher frequencies in patients than in controls were found for roughly 5 TRBV segments, including TRBV5-6, TRBV5-1 and TRBV20-1.

Libraries were built with PCR. Sequencing used an Illumina HiSeq 2500. Unique molecular identifiers were incorporated into TCR beta cDNA libraries to reduce PCR and sequencing biases. Some 500,000 cDNA molecules were obtained for every 1 to 10 million input T cells, so each molecule roughly corresponded to one T cell. The patient libraries were prepared and sequenced with the same protocol used for the earlier healthy control dataset. Within a given batch, samples were prepared together, multiplexed and sequenced on the same HiSeq lane. The original pipeline was this. MIGEC was used to process the raw barcoded reads, and molecular identifier groups with only a single read were discarded before consensus assembly and CDR3 extraction. VDJtools was used for post-analysis of the clonotype tables, with diversity normalized by down-sampling every dataset to the smallest sample size. Repertoire overlap clustering matched CDR3 amino acid but not nucleotide sequences to correct batch-related cross-sample contamination. Clones were called with MiXCR by TCRdb after fastp trimmed the public reads at Q25, and only in-frame beta chains were retained. Identical CDR3 proteins give one entry, which carries the most common genes and DNA. These V and J calls rely on TCRdb rather than the paper's analysis. In this sample the table shows hundreds of thousands of distinct CDR3 sequences, roughly 29% of which occur a single time. The top ten clones comprise under 0.7% of the sample.

V lost 5 bases and J lost 3 bases; the stretch between them is 11 bases long. From a lookup of the germline V gene, CDR1 and CDR2 are SGHTA and FQGNSA. Counted from cysteine to phenylalanine, this CDR3 has 14 amino acids. Just the 42-base CDR3 DNA is kept, in frame starting at base 1. Ten or more counts support this clonotype. The specificity of this receptor is unknown. No base quality values were provided; no much bigger clone lies one nucleotide off. The clonotype originates from a girl aged 10-17 years with multiple sclerosis. In this chain, TRBV7-2 is recombined with TRBJ2-1; possibly the D gene is TRBD2, per 6 matching bases. What was sequenced was blood. The CDR3 sequence is CASSLGSGYNEQFF. The nucleotide sequence reads as follows: TGTGCCAGCAGCCTGGGTAGCGGCTACAATGAGCAGTTCTTC.